The entry below describes one T cell receptor beta chain. This entry belongs to a study of blood T cell repertoires in COVID-19. The CDR3 extends over 15 amino acids. Germline loops: CDR1 MNHEY, CDR2 SVGAGI. V gave up 7 bases and J gave up 3 bases, with 16 bases separating them. Assay: immunoSEQ multiplex PCR; the TCRdb copy retains only in-frame clones and omits some. The top ten hold roughly 3.2% of the sample, which has around 200,000 clones, approximately 88% seen once. The TCR comes from a woman aged 25 to 39 who had recovered from COVID-19. The rearrangement joins TRBV6-5 to TRBJ2-1; a weak D match, TRBD1 (6 bases). The material sequenced was PBMCs or T cells enriched from blood (not recorded which). The chain's CDR3 is CASKPRGGSYNEQFF. The CDR3 coding sequence is TGTGCCAGCAAACCCCGAGGGGGAAGCTACAATGAGCAGTTCTTC.